One and the same sample provided the 5 T cell receptor beta chains below, sequenced in a study of response to subunit inactivated influenza vaccine. TCRdb redid the calling of the RT-PCR reads with MiXCR, one entry per CDR3 protein. The table has roughly 710,000 distinct CDR3 sequences, about 14% seen once. Sequencing was performed on PBMCs from blood, taken around 15 days before vaccination. Every receptor here comes from a man aged 50 or older who received an inactivated influenza vaccine.

This clonotype was detected only a few times. The V call is TRBV5-1, the J call TRBJ1-4; D unclear. This CDR3 is built from 13 residues. The ends were cut back, 4 bases at V and 5 bases at J, with 9 bases in the middle. The V gene's germline CDR1 is SGHRS and CDR2 YFSETQ. In DNA, the CDR3 is TGCGCCAGCAGCCTATACCCGAATGAAAAACTGTTTTTT. Encoded protein: CASSLYPNEKLFF.

At least ten counts were recorded for this clonotype. The limits of the CDR3 on the DNA are not certain, so only TCRdb's listed CDR3 is given. V gene TRBV28 combines with J gene TRBJ2-7. The CDR3 region is 12 residues in length, termini included. Germline assignment: CDR1 MDHEN and CDR2 SYDVKM. This chain's CDR3 is CASSFLEIEQYF.

This chain connects TRBV10-2 to TRBJ1-1; no clear D gene. V lost 3 bases and J lost 1, with 6 bases in between. The CDR3 contains 13 residues. Looked up from germline, CDR1 is WSHSY and CDR2 is SAAADI. The CDR3 bases are TGCGCCAGCAGTGAATACCAGAACACTGAAGCTTTCTTT. It yields the protein CASSEYQNTEAFF.

The sample holds many counts of this clonotype. V gene TRBV20-1 combines with J gene TRBJ1-2, with D maybe TRBD1 (5 bases). From germline, CDR1 is DFQATT and CDR2 SNEGSKA (reference sequence). Trimming removed 3 bases at V and 6 bases at J, with 14 bases between. The CDR3 runs 13 residues. CDR3 in DNA: TGCAGTGCTAGTGAGGAAGGGGATCATGGCTACACCTTC. Translation: CSASEEGDHGYTF.

The chain joins TRBV27 to TRBJ2-3, with 9 nucleotides matching TRBD2. CDR1 is MNHEY and CDR2 is SMNVEV in the germline V gene (reference sequence). Trimming cost V 7 bases and J 0 bases; bases outside gene matches: 11. The CDR3 totals 17 residues. The CDR3 bases are TGTGCCAGCACCCCCAGCGGGAGGTTTTCTAGCACAGATACGCAGTATTTT. Amino acids: CASTPSGRFSSTDTQYF.